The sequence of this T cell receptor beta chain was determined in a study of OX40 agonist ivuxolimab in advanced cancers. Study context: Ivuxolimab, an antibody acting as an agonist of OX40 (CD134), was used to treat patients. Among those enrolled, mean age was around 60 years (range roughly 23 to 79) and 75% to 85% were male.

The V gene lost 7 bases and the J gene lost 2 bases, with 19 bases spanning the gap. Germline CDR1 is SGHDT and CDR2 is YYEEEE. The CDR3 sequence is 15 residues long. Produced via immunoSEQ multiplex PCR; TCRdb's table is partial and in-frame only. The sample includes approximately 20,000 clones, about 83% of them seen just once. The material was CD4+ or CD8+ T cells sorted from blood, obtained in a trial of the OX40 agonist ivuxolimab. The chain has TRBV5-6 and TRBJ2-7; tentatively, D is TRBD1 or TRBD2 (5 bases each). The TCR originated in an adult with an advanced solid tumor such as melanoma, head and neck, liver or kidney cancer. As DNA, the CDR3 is TGTGCCAGCCGTGAGGGTACAGGCGTTCCCTACGAGCAGTACTTC. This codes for CASREGTGVPYEQYF.